The next 30 T cell receptor beta chains were all read from a single sample in a study of shared clonotypes between healthy human individuals. Assay used: immunoSEQ multiplex PCR; TCRdb lists only in-frame clones, some missing. The repertoire has 2 million to 2.5 million clones, 92% of them found once; the top ten carry around 0.35%. Sample: naive CD4+ T cells from PBMCs. Indicated subset: CD45RA+ positively selected. These receptors were collected from a man between 18 and 29 years old in good health. Some clones in this sample may be carry-over from other donors' samples.

The J gene is TRBJ1-2, the V gene TRBV10-3, with 11 bases aligning to TRBD1. V trimming: 7 bases; J trimming: 7 bases; junction bases outside the gene matches: 11. The germline gives CDR1 ENHRY, CDR2 SYGVKD. CDR3 length: 15 amino acids. The CDR3 DNA reads as TGTGCCATCACCCCATTGGGGACAGGGGGGGGTGGCTACACCTTC. Protein product: CAITPLGTGGGGYTF.

The chain recombines TRBV5-1 with TRBJ1-4; TRBD1 aligns across 7 bases. Germline trimming cut 2 bases from V and 5 bases from J; bases unmatched to any gene: 3. This CDR3 region has 14 residues. Per the germline V gene, CDR1 is SGHRS and CDR2 is YFSETQ. CDR3 DNA: TGCGCCAGCAGCTTTGACAGGGTGAATGAAAAACTGTTTTTT. Its translation: CASSFDRVNEKLFF.

V usage is TRBV19 and J usage is TRBJ1-2; D is ambiguous. V was shortened by 6 bases and J by 4 bases, with 12 bases between the two germline ends. This CDR3 spans 13 amino acids. Germline CDR1 and CDR2: LNHDA and SQIVND (reference sequence). Here the CDR3 reads CASSPGLVYGYTF. The CDR3 DNA reads TGTGCCAGTAGCCCAGGACTCGTCTATGGCTACACCTTC.

With respect to this clone: The same CDR3 also results from other DNA sequences found in this sample. The V call is TRBV2, the J call TRBJ2-7; 9 nucleotides line up with TRBD2. This CDR3 has 12 residues. CDR1 and CDR2 from the germline V gene are SNHLY and FYNNEI. The J segment lost 3 bases and the V segment lost 6 bases, leaving 0 bases of the junction unmatched. CDR3 sequence (DNA): TGTGCCAGCAGGCGGGAGGGCTACGAGCAGTACTTC. Amino acids: CASRREGYEQYF.

The chain recombines TRBV7-6 with TRBJ2-1; the match to TRBD2 covers 8 bases. Per germline, CDR1 SGHVS and CDR2 FNYEAQ. Trimming cost V 1 base and J 10 bases; bases outside gene matches: 6. The CDR3 runs 14 residues. Here the CDR3 reads CASSLGLASREQFF. The DNA of the CDR3 is TGTGCCAGCAGCTTAGGACTAGCGAGCAGGGAGCAGTTCTTC.

The chain recombines TRBV2 with TRBJ2-7, with TRBD1 matching over 7 bases. The CDR3 contains 14 residues. J was trimmed by 4 bases and V by 6 bases; bases with no gene match: 9. In germline, CDR1 is SNHLY, CDR2 FYNNEI. The CDR3 sequence is CASSRQGDLYEQYF. Here the CDR3 DNA reads TGTGCCAGCAGCCGACAGGGAGACCTGTACGAGCAGTACTTC.

The chain carries TRBV11-1 and TRBJ2-5; 10 bases map to TRBD2. Per the germline V gene, CDR1 is SGHAT and CDR2 is FQDESV (reference sequence). Trimming at V came to 5 bases and at J to 0 bases, leaving 3 bases not matched to a gene. The CDR3 extends over 15 amino acids. CDR3 bases: TGTGCCAGCAGCCAGACTAGCGGGTACCAAGAGACCCAGTACTTC. Translation: CASSQTSGYQETQYF.

Details on this clone: The same CDR3 can be traced to other DNA sequences in this sample. This chain uses TRBV11-2 with TRBJ2-3; D gene uncertain. Germline CDR1 is SGHAT and CDR2 is FQNNGV. V lost 2 bases and J lost 3, with 6 bases in between. This CDR3 has 13 residues. The CDR3, as DNA: TGTGCCAGCAGCTTACTAATTACAGATACGCAGTATTTT. The encoded protein is CASSLLITDTQYF.

V is TRBV29-1 and J is TRBJ1-2; TRBD1 might be the D (6 bases). The germline gives CDR1 SQVTM, CDR2 ANQGSEA. V gave up 3 bases and J gave up 2 bases, with 13 bases separating them. The CDR3 is made up of 14 amino acids. CDR3 sequence: CSVESQGGNYGYTF. The CDR3, as DNA: TGCAGCGTTGAGTCACAGGGCGGCAACTATGGCTACACCTTC.

Notes on this clone: The sample contains more than one DNA sequence encoding this CDR3. V and J are TRBV18 and TRBJ1-4; D is ambiguous. Trimming left V 3 bases short and J 2 bases short, with 7 bases between. The CDR3 sequence is 14 residues long. Looked up from germline, CDR1 is KGHSH and CDR2 is LQKENI. CDR3 in amino acids: CASSPASTNEKLFF. The DNA for the CDR3 is TGTGCCAGCTCACCCGCCAGTACTAATGAAAAACTGTTTTTT.

The chain couples TRBV30 to TRBJ2-5, with TRBD2 identical over 14 bases. V shed 2 bases, J shed 7 bases, and the junction held 12 bases outside the gene matches. Germline V CDR1 and CDR2: GTSNPN, SVGIG (reference sequence). This CDR3 contains 17 residues. The CDR3 loop reads CAWSTPGLAGAPGTQYF. The CDR3 bases are TGTGCCTGGAGTACCCCGGGACTAGCGGGAGCCCCCGGGACCCAGTACTTC.

This rearrangement joins TRBV7-2 to TRBJ1-5; D gene uncertain. This CDR3 has 12 residues. Germline V gene sequence: CDR1 SGHTA, CDR2 FQGNSA. V dropped 3 bases and J dropped 5 bases, with 5 bases sitting between them. The CDR3: CASSFVDQPQHF. CDR3 nucleotides: TGTGCCAGCAGCTTTGTAGATCAGCCCCAGCATTTT.

The rearrangement links TRBV5-1 to TRBJ2-1, with 9 bases fitting TRBD2. Germline CDR1 is SGHRS and CDR2 is YFSETQ. With V trimmed by 1 base and J by 10 bases, 9 bases remained unmatched. The CDR3 is made up of 15 amino acids. The CDR3, as DNA: TGCGCCAGCAGCTTGCCCGACGTAGCGGGAGACGAGCAGTTCTTC. This translates into CASSLPDVAGDEQFF.

The J gene is TRBJ1-2, the V gene TRBV6-1, with D tentatively TRBD1 (6 bases). Trimming stripped 4 bases from V and 4 bases from J, with 16 bases between. This CDR3 has 15 amino acids. The germline V gene has CDR1 MNHNS and CDR2 SASEGT. CDR3 region: CASSVDSLEFYGYTF. The CDR3 DNA is TGTGCCAGCAGTGTGGACAGCCTTGAATTCTATGGCTACACCTTC.

With regard to this clone: This may be a read error, as it is one base from a much larger clone. This CDR3 is also generated by other DNA sequences in the sample. V gene TRBV7-9 combines with J gene TRBJ2-5, with D uncertain. Germline V gene data show CDR1 as SEHNR and CDR2 as FQNEAQ (reference sequence). V lost 1 base to trimming and J lost 2 bases, with 5 bases between them. This CDR3 region has 13 residues. CDR3 sequence: CASSLDSQETQYF. CDR3 DNA: TGTGCCAGCAGCTTAGACAGTCAAGAGACCCAGTACTTC.

This sequence joins TRBV6-4 and TRBJ1-1; 9 bases map to TRBD1. With 6 bases clipped from V and 4 bases from J, the junction kept 3 bases outside the gene matches. The CDR3 runs 13 residues. Per the germline V gene, CDR1 is MRHNA and CDR2 is SNTAGT. CDR3 sequence (DNA): TGTGCCAGCAGAATGACAGGGGGCACTGAAGCTTTCTTT. Translating gives CASRMTGGTEAFF.

The V and J genes are TRBV5-4 and TRBJ2-3, with D tentatively TRBD1 or TRBD2 (5 bases each). The CDR3 is 18 residues long. V lost 1 base and J 2 bases, leaving 20 bases between the germline ends. The germline V gene has CDR1 SGHNT and CDR2 YYREEE (reference sequence). The CDR3 sequence: CASSLSLGVLYSTDTQYF. DNA for the CDR3: TGTGCCAGCAGCTTGTCGTTGGGGGTTCTCTACTCCACAGATACGCAGTATTTT.

The rearrangement joins TRBV6-6 to TRBJ2-5; possibly TRBD2 for D (6 bases). The germline V and J ends were trimmed by 8 bases and 7 bases, with 23 bases remaining between them. The CDR3 length is 15 residues. Germline V gives CDR1 MNHNY, CDR2 SVGAGI (reference sequence). CDR3 region: CASGTSGLGPGTQYF. The CDR3 bases are TGTGCCAGCGGGACTTCGGGGCTCGGCCCCGGGACCCAGTACTTC.

The sample holds a few counts of this clone. This chain links TRBV21-1 with TRBJ1-1. TRBV21-1 is flagged as a pseudogene. The CDR3 spans 8 residues. The CDR3 DNA follows: TGTGCCAGCTTGAGAGCTTTCTTT. This codes for CASLRAFF.

Of note for this clone: The identical CDR3 is also encoded by other nucleotide sequences in the sample. This chain uses TRBV5-1 with TRBJ2-2; D possibly corresponds to TRBD1 (7 bases). Deletions cut 4 bases from V and 1 base from J, with 11 bases between. The CDR3 sequence is 15 residues long. Germline loops: CDR1 SGHRS, CDR2 YFSETQ. The CDR3: CASSGGTVNTGELFF. The CDR3 DNA reads as TGCGCCAGCAGCGGGGGGACAGTGAACACCGGGGAGCTGTTTTTT.

The V and J genes are TRBV7-9 and TRBJ2-2; TRBD2 matches 7 bases. CDR1 is SEHNR, CDR2 FQNEAQ, per germline (reference sequence). V gave up 5 bases and J gave up 7 bases; unmatched junction bases: 10. The CDR3 has 15 residues. The CDR3 region has the DNA TGTGCCAGCAGCGTACTAGCGCCAGCAGGCGGGGAGCTGTTTTTT. This translates into CASSVLAPAGGELFF.

The genes are TRBV5-1 and TRBJ1-1; 10 bases fit TRBD1. The CDR3 has 16 residues. In germline, CDR1 is SGHRS, CDR2 YFSETQ. After removal of 4 bases from V and 5 bases from J, the junction contained 11 bases not matched to a gene. The CDR3 sequence: CASSMGGQGPRTEAFF. CDR3 DNA: TGCGCCAGCAGCATGGGGGGACAGGGGCCGAGGACTGAAGCTTTCTTT.

The rearrangement links TRBV5-1 to TRBJ1-3; D is uncertain. From germline, CDR1 is SGHRS and CDR2 YFSETQ. This CDR3 contains 16 residues. V lost 1 base and J lost 0, with 11 bases in between. The CDR3 coding sequence is TGCGCCAGCAGCTTGTCAGCTGCCAGCTCTGGAAACACCATATATTTT. Translating gives CASSLSAASSGNTIYF. Complete variable domain (other parts from reference TRBV5-1 and TRBJ1-3): KAGVTQTPRYLIKTRGQQVTLSCSPISGHRSVSWYQQTPGQGLQFLFEYFSETQRNKGNFPGRFSGRQFSNSRSEMNVSTLELGDSALYLCASSLSAASSGNTIYFGEGSWLTVV.

This clone appeared a single time. The rearrangement uses TRBV9 and TRBJ1-4; 7 bases match TRBD1. The CDR3 runs to 17 residues. In germline, CDR1 is SGDLS, CDR2 YYNGEE. The junction had 13 bases not matched to a gene; V was cut back by 4 bases and J by 4 bases. CDR3: CASSLGTLGTDNEKLFF. In nucleotides, the CDR3 is TGTGCCAGCAGCTTGGGGACTTTGGGGACAGATAATGAAAAACTGTTTTTT. Filled out from reference TRBV9 and TRBJ1-4, the complete variable domain reads DSGVTQTPKHLITATGQRVTLRCSPRSGDLSVYWYQQSLDQGLQFLIQYYNGEERAKGNILERFSAQQFPDLHSELNLSSLELGDSALYFCASSLGTLGTDNEKLFFGSGTQLSVL.

V and J are TRBV7-2 and TRBJ1-4, with unresolved D. CDR1 SGHTA and CDR2 FQGNSA come from the germline V gene. This CDR3 contains 17 residues. With 10 bases removed from V and 6 bases from J, the gap between germline ends came to 27 bases. The CDR3 sequence: CATKPGPPLGRDEKLFF. The CDR3 DNA follows: TGTGCCACCAAACCCGGGCCCCCTTTGGGGAGGGATGAAAAACTGTTTTTT.

The chain combines TRBV4-1 with TRBJ1-1, with D possibly TRBD1 on 6 matching bases. The CDR3 has 15 amino acids. Per germline, CDR1 MGHRA and CDR2 YSYEKL. V was shortened by 4 bases and J by 7 bases, with 19 bases between the two germline ends. This CDR3 is CASSPIGQRRNEAFF. The CDR3 nucleotides read TGCGCCAGCAGCCCGATTGGACAGCGCCGTAATGAAGCTTTCTTT.

This clone was seen only once. This chain links TRBV5-1 with TRBJ1-4; D ambiguous. The CDR3 is made up of 13 amino acids. V lost 1 base, J lost 8 bases, and 9 bases lay in between. Per the germline V gene, CDR1 is SGHRS and CDR2 is YFSETQ. CDR3 in amino acids: CASSLNGAEKLFF. Written as DNA, the CDR3 is TGCGCCAGCAGCTTGAATGGAGCCGAAAAACTGTTTTTT.

V and J are TRBV19 and TRBJ1-2, with a tentative D call TRBD1 (5 bases). Trimming pared 2 bases from V and 1 base from J, leaving 14 bases between. Germline loops: CDR1 LNHDA, CDR2 SQIVND (reference sequence). This CDR3 comprises 16 residues. CDR3 nucleotide sequence: TGTGCCAGTAGTATAATTTCGACAGCTTATAACTATGGCTACACCTTC. The encoded protein is CASSIISTAYNYGYTF.

The gene calls are TRBV4-2 and TRBJ2-5; weak D call: TRBD2 (6 bases). The CDR3 has 15 amino acids. The V gene lost 4 bases and the J gene lost 1 base, with 13 bases spanning the gap. Germline CDR1 and CDR2: LGHNA and YNFKEQ. CDR3: CASSRTGTGQETQYF. The DNA for the CDR3 is TGTGCCAGCAGCCGTACCGGGACTGGCCAAGAGACCCAGTACTTC.

This rearrangement joins TRBV4-2 to TRBJ2-3; D might be TRBD2 (6 bases). Germline-derived CDR1 and CDR2 are LGHNA and YNFKEQ. V lost 3 bases and J 3 bases, leaving 19 bases between the germline ends. The CDR3 contains 17 residues. The CDR3 is CASSHPSSGVVTDTQYF. CDR3 DNA: TGTGCCAGCAGCCACCCAAGCTCGGGGGTGGTGACAGATACGCAGTATTTT.